Listed here is a single T cell receptor (beta chain). The data derive from a study of blood T cell repertoires in COVID-19. Background on the study: From the United States, Italy and Spain came samples of acute and convalescent COVID-19. Sources were T cells, B-cell-depleted T cells, or PBMCs; the material itself was cDNA or gDNA.

In the original workflow: The assay estimated nucleated cells by amplifying reference gene primers. Here immunoSEQ multiplex PCR was the method, and the copy in TCRdb shows in-frame clones only, minus some. V and J calls and clone size come straight from that table; D and trimming were deduced from the DNA. The sample lists around 190,000 clones, around 80% occurring once. The germline V gene has CDR1 MNHNY and CDR2 SVGAGI (reference sequence). V shed 6 bases and J 3 bases; nucleotides not matched to a gene: 8. The length of the CDR3 is 15 residues. This chain uses TRBV6-6 with TRBJ1-5; TRBD1 matches at 7 bases. The sequencing sample was made of peripheral blood. This receptor was obtained from a human donor in a cohort sampled during active COVID-19. The CDR3 DNA is TGTGCCAGCAGCTTGACAGGGACAGACAATCAGCCCCAGCATTTT. Its protein is CASSLTGTDNQPQHF.